This is a list of T cell receptor beta chains from one sample in a study of OX40 agonist ivuxolimab in advanced cancers. Using immunoSEQ multiplex PCR, the repertoire was profiled, and TCRdb retains in-frame clones only, with some absent. The data show tens of thousands of clones, 70% to 80% seen once. The sample in question was CD4+ or CD8+ T cells sorted from blood, obtained in a trial of the OX40 agonist ivuxolimab. The receptors here all came from an adult with an advanced solid tumor such as melanoma, head and neck, liver or kidney cancer. Each CDR3 is given with its conserved first and last residue. The D gene is left open where the match is weak.

v_gene: TRBV4-1
j_gene: TRBJ2-1
d_gene: TRBD1
CDR3aa: CASSRPLTGVNEQFF

v_gene: TRBV27
j_gene: TRBJ2-1
d_gene: -
CDR3aa: CATTRGYNEQFF

v_gene: TRBV27
j_gene: TRBJ2-2
d_gene: TRBD2
CDR3aa: CASSTNLRASGYTGELFF

v_gene: TRBV5-4
j_gene: TRBJ2-7
d_gene: -
CDR3aa: CASSLAGARDEQYF

v_gene: TRBV2
j_gene: TRBJ1-1
d_gene: TRBD1
CDR3aa: CASSVTGFTEAFF

v_gene: TRBV18
j_gene: TRBJ2-3
d_gene: -
CDR3aa: CASSPLQSTDTQYF

v_gene: TRBV7-9
j_gene: TRBJ1-2
d_gene: -
CDR3aa: CASSLTAYGYTF

v_gene: TRBV6-5
j_gene: TRBJ2-5
d_gene: TRBD2
CDR3aa: CASSGQTSGQETQYF

v_gene: TRBV28
j_gene: TRBJ2-7
d_gene: -
CDR3aa: CASSSDAHEQYF

v_gene: TRBV4-3
j_gene: TRBJ2-7
d_gene: -
CDR3aa: CASSQERGYEQYF

v_gene: TRBV4-3
j_gene: TRBJ2-2
d_gene: -
CDR3aa: CASSRHINTGELFF

v_gene: TRBV5-5
j_gene: TRBJ2-2
d_gene: -
CDR3aa: CASSLARAGGELFF

v_gene: TRBV4-3
j_gene: TRBJ1-6
d_gene: -
CDR3aa: CASSQDFQGGSYNSPLHF

v_gene: TRBV6-5
j_gene: TRBJ1-2
d_gene: -
CDR3aa: CASSYSGTNFYGYTF